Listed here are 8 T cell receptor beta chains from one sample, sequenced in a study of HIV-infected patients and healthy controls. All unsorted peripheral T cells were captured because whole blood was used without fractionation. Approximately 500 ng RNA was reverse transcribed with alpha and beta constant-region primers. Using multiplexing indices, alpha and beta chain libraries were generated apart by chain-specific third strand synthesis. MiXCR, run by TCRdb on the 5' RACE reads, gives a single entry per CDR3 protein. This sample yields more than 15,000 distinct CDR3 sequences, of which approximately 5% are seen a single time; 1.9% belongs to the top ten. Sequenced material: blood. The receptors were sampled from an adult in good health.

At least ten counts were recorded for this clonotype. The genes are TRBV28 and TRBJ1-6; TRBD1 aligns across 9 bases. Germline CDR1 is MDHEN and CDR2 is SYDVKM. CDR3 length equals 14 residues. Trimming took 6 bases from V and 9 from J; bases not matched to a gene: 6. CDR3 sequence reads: CASRPGQGGSPLHF. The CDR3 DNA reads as TGTGCCAGCAGGCCGGGACAGGGCGGTTCACCCCTCCACTTT.

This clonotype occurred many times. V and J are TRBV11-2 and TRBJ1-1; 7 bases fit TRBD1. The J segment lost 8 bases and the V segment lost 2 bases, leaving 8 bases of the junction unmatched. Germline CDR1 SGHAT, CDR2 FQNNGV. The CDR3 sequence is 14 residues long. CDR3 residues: CASSLSGQRNEAFF. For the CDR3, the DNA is TGTGCCAGCAGCTTATCGGGACAGCGAAACGAAGCTTTCTTT.

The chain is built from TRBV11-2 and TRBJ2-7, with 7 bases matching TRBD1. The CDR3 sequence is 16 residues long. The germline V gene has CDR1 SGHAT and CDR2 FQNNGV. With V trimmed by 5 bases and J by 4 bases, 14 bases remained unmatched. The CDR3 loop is CASSTLPRGQPYEQYF. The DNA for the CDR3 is TGTGCCAGCAGCACTCTCCCCCGGGGACAGCCTTACGAGCAGTACTTC.

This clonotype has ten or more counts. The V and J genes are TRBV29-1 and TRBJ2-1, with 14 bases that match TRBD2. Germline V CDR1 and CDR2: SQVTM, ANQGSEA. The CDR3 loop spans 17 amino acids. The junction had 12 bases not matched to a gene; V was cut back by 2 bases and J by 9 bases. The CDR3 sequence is CSVEQPPTSGGGGEQFF. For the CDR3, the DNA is TGCAGCGTTGAACAACCCCCGACTAGCGGGGGGGGGGGTGAGCAGTTCTTC.

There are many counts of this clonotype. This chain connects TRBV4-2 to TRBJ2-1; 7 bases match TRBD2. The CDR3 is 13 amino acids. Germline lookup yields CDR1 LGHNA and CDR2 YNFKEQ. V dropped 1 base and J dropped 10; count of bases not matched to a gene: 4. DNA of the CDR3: TGTGCCAGCAGCCAAGTACAGCGGGGCGAGCAGTTCTTC. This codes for CASSQVQRGEQFF.

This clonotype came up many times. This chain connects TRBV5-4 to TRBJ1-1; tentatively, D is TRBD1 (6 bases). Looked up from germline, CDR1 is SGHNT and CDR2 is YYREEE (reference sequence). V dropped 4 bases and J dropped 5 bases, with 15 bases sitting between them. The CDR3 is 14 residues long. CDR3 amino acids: CASSRKSGETEAFF. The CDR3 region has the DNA TGTGCCAGCAGCCGGAAGTCAGGGGAGACTGAAGCTTTCTTT.

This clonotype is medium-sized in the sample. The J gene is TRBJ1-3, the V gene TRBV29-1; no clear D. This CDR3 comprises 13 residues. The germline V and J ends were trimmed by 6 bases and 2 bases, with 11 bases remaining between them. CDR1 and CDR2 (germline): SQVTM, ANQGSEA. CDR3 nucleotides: TGCAGCGTCGATCTCGGGGCTGGAAACACCATATATTTT. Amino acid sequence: CSVDLGAGNTIYF.

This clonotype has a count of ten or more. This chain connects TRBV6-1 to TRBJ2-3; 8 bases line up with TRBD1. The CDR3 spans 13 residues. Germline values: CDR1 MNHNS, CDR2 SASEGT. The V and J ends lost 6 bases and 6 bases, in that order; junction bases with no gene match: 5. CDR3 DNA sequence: TGTGCCAGCAGAGCAGGGGGCGGTGATACGCAGTATTTT. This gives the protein CASRAGGGDTQYF.